This is a list of T cell receptor beta chains from one sample in a study of T cell responses to AZD1222 COVID-19 vaccine. The assay was immunoSEQ multiplex PCR, and TCRdb's table has in-frame clones only and misses some. The data show over 110,000 clones, 80% to 90% seen once. The sample here was peripheral blood, taken on day 0 of AZD1222 vaccination. All receptors derive from an adult in good health. CDR3s include the opening cysteine and the closing phenylalanine or tryptophan. D genes are given only for firm matches. Only some rows state a clone size, as once, few, many or a class for expanded clones.

j_call v_call clone_size d_call cdr3_nt cdr3_aa
TRBJ1-2 TRBV20-1 NA NA TGCAGTGTCTATAATAACTATGGCTACACCTTC CSVYNNYGYTF
TRBJ2-7 TRBV4-2 few TRBD1 TGTGCCAGCAGCAGACAGGGCTACGAGCAGTACTTC CASSRQGYEQYF
TRBJ1-1 TRBV10-1 NA NA TGCGCCAGCAGTGCCATTTCGACAGGGAACACTGAAGCTTTCTTT CASSAISTGNTEAFF
TRBJ1-1 TRBV7-8 once NA TGTGCCAGCAGCCCCGACAGGTTTGTGTTAACTGAAGCTTTCTTT CASSPDRFVLTEAFF
TRBJ1-2 TRBV5-1 NA TRBD1 TGCGCCAGCAGCCCGAGCCCGGGACAGGTTGGTTTAGGAGGCTACACCTTC CASSPSPGQVGLGGYTF
TRBJ1-6 TRBV28 NA NA TGTGCCAGCAGTTTAATGGCGTATTCAGGAAATTCACCCCTCCACTTT CASSLMAYSGNSPLHF
TRBJ1-5 TRBV20-1 NA NA TGCAGTGCGAGTGGACGGGTCGGGGCCCAGCATTTT CSASGRVGAQHF
TRBJ1-2 TRBV3-1/TRBV3-2 NA NA TGTGCCAGCAGCCAATCAGAGATCTATGGCTACACCTTC CASSQSEIYGYTF
TRBJ1-5 TRBV19 NA NA TGTGCCAGTAAGGTAGGGGACTTTGTTAATCAGCCCCAGCATTTT CASKVGDFVNQPQHF
TRBJ2-2 TRBV2 NA TRBD1 TGTGCCAGCAGTGGGATGACAGGGCCGGCCACCGGGGAGCTGTTTTTT CASSGMTGPATGELFF
TRBJ2-1 TRBV10-2 NA NA TGCGCCAGCAGCGGCCTAGCTCCCTACAATGAGCAGTTCTTC CASSGLAPYNEQFF
TRBJ1-2 TRBV5-1 NA TRBD1 TGCGCCAGCAGCCCACAGGGGGCGAACTATGGCTACACCTTC CASSPQGANYGYTF
TRBJ2-5 TRBV7-9 NA NA TGTGCCAGCAGCTTAGTCGGTGGCTTCCAAGAGACCCAGTACTTC CASSLVGGFQETQYF
TRBJ2-7 TRBV9 NA TRBD1 TGTGCCAGCAGCGTAACAGGGGGCGGCTACGAGCAGTACTTC CASSVTGGGYEQYF
TRBJ2-4 TRBV6-5 NA NA TGTGCCAGCAGCCAGGGAGGAGAAAACATTCAGTACTTC CASSQGGENIQYF
TRBJ2-5 TRBV28 NA TRBD1 TGTGCCAGCGCACAGGGGGTAAAGGCCCAGTACTTC CASAQGVKAQYF
TRBJ2-7 TRBV13 NA TRBD2 TGTGCCAGCAGCTTAGGTACGCGGGGGGACTCCTACGAGCAGTACTTC CASSLGTRGDSYEQYF
TRBJ1-2 TRBV29-1 NA NA TGCAGCGTCTCAGAGGGTGGCCGCTACACCTTC CSVSEGGRYTF
TRBJ1-1 TRBV6-5 NA NA TGTGCCAGCAGCGTTACAGGGTCGGGCACTGAAGCTTTCTTT CASSVTGSGTEAFF
TRBJ2-1 TRBV28 NA NA TGTGCCAGCGAATCCTATGGCTCGAATGAGCAGTTCTTC CASESYGSNEQFF